This entry is about one T cell receptor (beta chain). The sample is drawn from a study of T cell repertoires in cytomegalovirus infection. Study context: Carrying CMV and the relevant HLA type showed in public TCR beta signatures.

V was cut by 7 bases and J by 7 bases, with 21 bases left in between. From germline, CDR1 is SEHNR and CDR2 FQNEAQ (reference sequence). The CDR3 spans 15 residues. TCRdb ran MiXCR on the reads and lists one entry per CDR3 protein. This repertoire shows hundreds of thousands of distinct CDR3 sequences, approximately 24% found once; its top ten account for roughly 8%. The sample was CD8+ T cells from PBMCs. This chain joins TRBV7-9 and TRBJ2-3; D unclear. The source of this sequence is a human donor in good health (CMV status not recorded). Some clones in this sample may be carry-over from other donors' samples. The chain's CDR3 is CASIPPGPRRNTQYF. The CDR3 nucleotides read TGTGCCAGCATCCCCCCCGGGCCCCGACGAAATACGCAGTATTTT.